Described below is a single T cell receptor (beta chain) sequence and its context. This entry is derived from a study of T cell responses to AZD1222 COVID-19 vaccine. This CDR3 is built from 12 residues. The V gene's germline CDR1 is PRHDT and CDR2 FYEKMQ (reference sequence). V was shortened by 6 bases and J by 5 bases, with 10 bases between the two germline ends. Assay: immunoSEQ multiplex PCR; the TCRdb copy retains only in-frame clones and omits some. The table includes 90,000 to 140,000 clones, 82% detected once. The V gene is TRBV13, the J gene TRBJ1-1, with unresolved D. Sequencing used peripheral blood, obtained on day 0 of AZD1222 vaccination. The TCR sequence derives from an adult in good health. The CDR3 coding sequence is TGTGCCAGCAGTAACGGGCGGACTGAAGCTTTCTTT. As protein: CASSNGRTEAFF.